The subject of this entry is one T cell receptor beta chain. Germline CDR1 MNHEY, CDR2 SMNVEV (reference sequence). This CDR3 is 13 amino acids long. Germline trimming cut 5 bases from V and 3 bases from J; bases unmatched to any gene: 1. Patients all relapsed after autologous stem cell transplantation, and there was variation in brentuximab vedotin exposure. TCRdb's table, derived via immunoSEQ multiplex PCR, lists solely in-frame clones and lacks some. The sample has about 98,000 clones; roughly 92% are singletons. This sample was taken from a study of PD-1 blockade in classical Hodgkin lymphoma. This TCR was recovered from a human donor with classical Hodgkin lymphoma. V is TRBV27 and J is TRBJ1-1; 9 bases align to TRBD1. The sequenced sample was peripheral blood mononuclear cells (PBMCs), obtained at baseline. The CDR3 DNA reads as TGTGCCAGCAGTGACAGGGGGGACACTGAAGCTTTCTTT. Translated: CASSDRGDTEAFF.